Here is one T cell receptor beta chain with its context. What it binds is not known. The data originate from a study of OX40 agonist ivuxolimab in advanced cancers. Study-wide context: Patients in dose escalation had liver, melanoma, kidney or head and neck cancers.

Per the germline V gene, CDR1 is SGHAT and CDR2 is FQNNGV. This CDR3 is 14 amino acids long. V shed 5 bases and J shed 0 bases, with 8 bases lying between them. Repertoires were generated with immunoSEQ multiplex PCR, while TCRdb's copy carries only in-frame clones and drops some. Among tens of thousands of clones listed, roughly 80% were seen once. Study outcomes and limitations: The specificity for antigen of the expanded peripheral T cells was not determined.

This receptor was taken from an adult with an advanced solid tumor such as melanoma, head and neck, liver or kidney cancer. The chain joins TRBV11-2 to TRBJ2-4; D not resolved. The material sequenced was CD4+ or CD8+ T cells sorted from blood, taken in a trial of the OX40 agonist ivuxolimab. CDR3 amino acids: CASSRTEAKNIQYF. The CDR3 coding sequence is TGTGCCAGCAGCCGAACGGAAGCCAAAAACATTCAGTACTTC. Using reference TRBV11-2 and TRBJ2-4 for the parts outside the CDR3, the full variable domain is EAGVAQSPRYKIIEKRQSVAFWCNPISGHATLYWYQQILGQGPKLLIQFQNNGVVDDSQLPKDRFSAERLKGVDSTLKIQPAKLEDSAVYLCASSRTEAKNIQYFGAGTRLSVL.